This T cell receptor (beta chain) was found in a study of long-term antiretroviral therapy in people with HIV. Study outcomes and limitations: In samples taken after ART, diversity increased but remained below transplant donor control levels. Pre-ART clonal expansion yielded clones that dominated the repertoire at all time points. Specimen acquisition occurred between about 2003 and 2017, potentially under older ART regimens. Neither ART adherence, viral resistance nor therapy changes were documented.

It was version v3.0 of the immunoSEQ assay that was run at survey level. Measured with immunoSEQ multiplex PCR; TCRdb has only the in-frame clones, and not every one. Of about 17,000 clones in the sample, 80% to 85% were seen once. V dropped 2 bases and J dropped 4 bases, with 11 bases sitting between them. The CDR3 has 15 residues. Germline V lookup: CDR1 MNHNS, CDR2 SASEGT. Points on this clone: The antigen is unknown.

The source of this sequence is a man aged 45-65 years with HIV. The sample here was unsorted PBMCs, taken 0.3 years before starting antiretroviral therapy. The V gene is TRBV6-1, the J gene TRBJ2-2; no reliable D call. As DNA, the CDR3 is TGTGCCAGCAGTGAATTGGCAGAGAGCACCGGGGAGCTGTTTTTT. The encoded protein is CASSELAESTGELFF.